The T cell receptor (beta chain) described here comes from a study of shared clonotypes between healthy human individuals. This table comes from immunoSEQ multiplex PCR, and its TCRdb copy is limited to in-frame clones, with some not included. This sample has roughly 2 million clones, with roughly 95% found just once. V was clipped by 1 base and J by 4 bases, with 13 bases between them. CDR1 is SNHLY and CDR2 is FYNNEI in the germline V gene. This CDR3 has 15 residues. The V and J genes are TRBV2 and TRBJ1-2; possible D gene TRBD1, 6 bases. The TCR was taken from a man in his late teens or twenties in good health. The source material was naive CD4+ T cells sorted from blood. The sample's subset: CD45RA+ positively selected. The CDR3 spells CASSEEFGTTYGYTF. The CDR3 region has the DNA TGTGCCAGCAGTGAAGAATTTGGGACAACCTATGGCTACACCTTC. Full variable domain (missing parts from reference TRBV2 and TRBJ1-2): EPEVTQTPSHQVTQMGQEVILRCVPISNHLYFYWYRQILGQKVEFLVSFYNNEISEKSEIFDDQFSVERPDGSNFTLKIRSTKLEDSAMYFCASSEEFGTTYGYTFGSGTRLTVV.